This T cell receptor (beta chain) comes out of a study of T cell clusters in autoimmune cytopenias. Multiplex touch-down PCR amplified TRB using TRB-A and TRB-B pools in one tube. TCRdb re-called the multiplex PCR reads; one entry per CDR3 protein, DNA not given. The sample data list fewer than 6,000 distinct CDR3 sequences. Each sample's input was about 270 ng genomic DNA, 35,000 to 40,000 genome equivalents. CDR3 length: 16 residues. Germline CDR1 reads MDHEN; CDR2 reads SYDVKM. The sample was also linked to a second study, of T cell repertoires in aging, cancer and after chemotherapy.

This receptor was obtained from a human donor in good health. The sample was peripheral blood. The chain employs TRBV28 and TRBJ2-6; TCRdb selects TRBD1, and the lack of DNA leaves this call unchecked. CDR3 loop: CATTLPGTAGANVLTF.